This is a list of T cell receptor beta chains from one sample in a study of response to subunit inactivated influenza vaccine. TCRdb re-derived calls from the RT-PCR reads in MiXCR, one entry per CDR3 protein. The sample carries hundreds of thousands of distinct CDR3 sequences, 7.5% to 8.5% recorded once. Sequencing was performed on PBMCs from blood, taken around 25 months after vaccination. These receptors were taken from a man between 45 and 75 years old who received an inactivated influenza vaccine. The CDR3 runs from the conserved cysteine through the conserved F or W. A D gene is named only where the DNA matches it firmly. Not all rows give a size; the values are once, few, many and, for expanded clones, a class.

>TRBV20-1|TRBJ2-1|-|TRBD2
TGCAGTGCCCGGGGCTCGACTAGCAAAGGGCAGTTCTTC
CSARGSTSKGQFF
>TRBV11-2|TRBJ2-5|few|-
TGTGCCAGCAGCTTAGTGGGTTCGTGGGGGAAATACCAAGAGACCCAGTACTTC
CASSLVGSWGKYQETQYF
>TRBV5-5|TRBJ2-7|-|-
TGTGCCAGCAGCCCCTATCTAGCTATCGAGCAGTACTTC
CASSPYLAIEQYF
>TRBV6-2/TRBV6-3|TRBJ1-6|-|TRBD1
TGTGCCAGCATTTACGAGGGGACAGGGTATTCACCCCTCCACTTT
CASIYEGTGYSPLHF
>TRBV7-2|TRBJ2-3|-|TRBD1
TGTGCCAGCAGCTTTCAGACAGGGGGAGATACGCAGTATTTT
CASSFQTGGDTQYF
>TRBV11-2|TRBJ2-3|few|TRBD2
TGTGCCAGCAGCTTAAGGCGGGGGGGCACAAATACGCAGTATTTT
CASSLRRGGTNTQYF
>TRBV6-2/TRBV6-3|TRBJ2-7|many|TRBD2
TGTGCCAGCAGACTAGCGGGGGCTTACGAGCAGTACTTC
CASRLAGAYEQYF
>TRBV18|TRBJ2-5|-|TRBD1
TGTGCCAGCTCGAGACAGGGGGCGAATCGAGAGACCCAGTACTTC
CASSRQGANRETQYF
>TRBV6-1|TRBJ1-5|few|-
TGTGCCAGCAGTAAAAGGGGGGGGGTGATGCCCCAGCATTTT
CASSKRGGVMPQHF
>TRBV27|TRBJ2-7|many|-
TGTGCCAGCAGTTCAGGGGCAGGGGACTACGAGCAGTACTTC
CASSSGAGDYEQYF
>TRBV12-3/TRBV12-4|TRBJ1-4|-|-
TGTGCCAGCAGTTCGACAGTAATTCCGGAAAAACTGTTTTTT
CASSSTVIPEKLFF
>TRBV2|TRBJ1-1|many|-
TGTGCCAGCAGTCCTGGGCCCAGGGGCACTGAAGCTTTCTTT
CASSPGPRGTEAFF
>TRBV14|TRBJ2-7|many|-
TGTGCCAGCAGCCAACTTGGATGGGGGCGACCCTACGAGCAGTACTTC
CASSQLGWGRPYEQYF